These T cell receptor beta chains were read from a single sample in a study of blood T cell repertoires in COVID-19. The repertoire was sequenced with immunoSEQ multiplex PCR; TCRdb's copy has only in-frame clones and lacks some. The table lists about 360,000 clones, about 88% of them singletons. Sequencing was performed on peripheral blood. The receptors originated from a woman aged 60-75 years with COVID-19, enrolled during active disease. Each CDR3 is given with its conserved first and last residue. Each record gives: V gene, D gene, CDR3 protein. The D gene is left open where the match is weak.

V: TRBV5-4
D: TRBD1
CDR3: CASSINRGEQYF

V: TRBV7-9
D: -
CDR3: CASSFLSSYEQYF

V: TRBV30
D: -
CDR3: CAGQGPSGYNEQFF

V: TRBV10-3
D: TRBD1
CDR3: CAIAWDSNQPQHF

V: TRBV7-9
D: -
CDR3: CASNPGWYGYTF

V: TRBV19
D: TRBD2
CDR3: CASRPRLAGGPGQYF

V: TRBV4-1
D: TRBD1
CDR3: CASRETRGPYYEQYF

V: TRBV30
D: -
CDR3: CAWSRQMNTEAFF

V: TRBV29-1
D: -
CDR3: CSVEFGGGYGYTF

V: TRBV5-1
D: -
CDR3: CASSLVPGSNTEAFF

V: TRBV5-6
D: -
CDR3: CASSWAGEGETQYF

V: TRBV24-1
D: TRBD1
CDR3: CATSDLPGQGMDGYTF

V: TRBV11-1
D: TRBD1
CDR3: CASSLARGRGANVLTF

V: TRBV19
D: TRBD1
CDR3: CASRGTGTGVNSNQPQHF

V: TRBV9
D: -
CDR3: CASSVVAGSSYYEQYF

V: TRBV7-2
D: -
CDR3: CASSIPPLSYEQYF

V: TRBV7-6
D: -
CDR3: CASSLGGGANTEAFF

V: TRBV10-1
D: TRBD2
CDR3: CASSDGGGSGYNEQFF

V: TRBV30
D: -
CDR3: CAWTGKRVTQPQHF

V: TRBV29-1
D: TRBD1
CDR3: CSVAGTVNIGGYTF

V: TRBV5-1
D: -
CDR3: CASSWNGAANYGYTF

V: TRBV21-1
D: -
CDR3: CARRGFSGEKLFF

V: TRBV7-2
D: TRBD2
CDR3: CASSRNSGGRDEQFF

V: TRBV15
D: -
CDR3: CATSREGAGNSYNEQFF

V: TRBV11-1
D: -
CDR3: CASSLYYTEAFF

V: TRBV27
D: -
CDR3: CASSLSAGLRYEQFF

V: TRBV18
D: -
CDR3: CASSPREANSKNIQYF

V: TRBV11-2
D: TRBD1
CDR3: CASSTDRGAYNEQFF

V: TRBV7-9
D: -
CDR3: CASSLIGGAGYGYTF

V: TRBV10-3
D: -
CDR3: CAISDGGVNTEAFF

V: TRBV28
D: TRBD1
CDR3: CASRRQGAQNSPLHF

V: TRBV11-3
D: TRBD2
CDR3: CASRTGTSGGAGEQYF

V: TRBV6-5
D: TRBD1
CDR3: CASSLTGYGEQYF

V: TRBV19
D: TRBD2
CDR3: CASSSGTSVYNEQFF

V: TRBV7-9
D: TRBD2
CDR3: CASSSPGSGGPLVGQYF

V: TRBV7-6
D: TRBD2
CDR3: CASSPTSGGTGELFF

V: TRBV5-5
D: TRBD1
CDR3: CASSRGQGDNYGYTF

V: TRBV3-1/TRBV3-2
D: TRBD2
CDR3: CASSRASGETTNF

V: TRBV5-1
D: -
CDR3: CASSLGGSQPQHF